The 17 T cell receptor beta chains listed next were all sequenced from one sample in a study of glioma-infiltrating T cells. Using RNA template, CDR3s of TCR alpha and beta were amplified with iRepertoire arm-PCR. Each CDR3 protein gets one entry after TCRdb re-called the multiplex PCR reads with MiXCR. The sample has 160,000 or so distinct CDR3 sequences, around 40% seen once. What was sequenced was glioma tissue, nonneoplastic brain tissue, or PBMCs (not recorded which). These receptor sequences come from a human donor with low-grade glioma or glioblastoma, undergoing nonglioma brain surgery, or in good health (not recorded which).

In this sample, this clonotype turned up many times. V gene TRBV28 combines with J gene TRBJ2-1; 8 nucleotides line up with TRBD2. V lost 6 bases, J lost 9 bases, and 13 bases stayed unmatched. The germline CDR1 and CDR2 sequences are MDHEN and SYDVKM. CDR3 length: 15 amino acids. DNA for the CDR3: TGTGCCAGCAGGTCCCACGTTGGGCTAGCGGGTGAGCAGTTCTTC. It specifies CASRSHVGLAGEQFF.

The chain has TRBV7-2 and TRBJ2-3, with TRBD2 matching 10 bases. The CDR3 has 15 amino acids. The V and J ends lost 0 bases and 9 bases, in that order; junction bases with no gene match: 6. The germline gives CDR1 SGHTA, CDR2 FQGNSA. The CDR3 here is CASSLAKEAGGTQYF. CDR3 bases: TGTGCCAGCAGCTTAGCGAAGGAAGCGGGAGGGACGCAGTATTTT.

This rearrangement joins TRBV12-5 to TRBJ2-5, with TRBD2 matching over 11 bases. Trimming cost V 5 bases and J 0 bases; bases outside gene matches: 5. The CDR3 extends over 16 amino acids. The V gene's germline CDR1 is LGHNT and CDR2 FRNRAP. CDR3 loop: CASGLRTSGYQETQYF. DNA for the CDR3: TGTGCTAGTGGTCTCCGGACTAGCGGGTACCAAGAGACCCAGTACTTC.

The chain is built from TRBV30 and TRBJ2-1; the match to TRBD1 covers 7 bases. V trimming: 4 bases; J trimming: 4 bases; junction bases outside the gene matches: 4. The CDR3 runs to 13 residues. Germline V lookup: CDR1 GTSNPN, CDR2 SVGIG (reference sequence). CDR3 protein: CAWMNRGYNEQFF. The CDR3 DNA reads TGTGCCTGGATGAACAGGGGATACAATGAGCAGTTCTTC.

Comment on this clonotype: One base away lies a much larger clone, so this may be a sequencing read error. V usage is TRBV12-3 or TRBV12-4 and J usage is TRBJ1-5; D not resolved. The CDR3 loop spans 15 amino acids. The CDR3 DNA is TGTGCCAGCAGTCCGGGCGACTATAGCAATCAGCCCAAGCATTTT. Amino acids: CASSPGDYSNQPKHF.

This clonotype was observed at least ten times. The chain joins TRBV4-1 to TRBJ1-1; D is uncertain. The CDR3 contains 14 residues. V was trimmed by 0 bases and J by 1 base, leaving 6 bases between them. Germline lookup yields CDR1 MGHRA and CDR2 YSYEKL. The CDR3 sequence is CASSQDPQNTEAFF. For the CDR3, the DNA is TGCGCCAGCAGCCAAGATCCCCAGAACACTGAAGCTTTCTTT.

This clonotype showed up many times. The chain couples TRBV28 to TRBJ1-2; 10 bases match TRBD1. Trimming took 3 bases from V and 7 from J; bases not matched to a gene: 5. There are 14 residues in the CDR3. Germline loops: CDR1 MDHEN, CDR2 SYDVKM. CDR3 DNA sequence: TGTGCCAGCAGTTTGTCCGGGACAGGGGTTGGCTACACCTTC. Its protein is CASSLSGTGVGYTF.

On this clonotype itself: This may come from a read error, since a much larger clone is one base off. CDR3 region: CASRDRVRTEQYF. The CDR3 region has the DNA TGTGCCAGCCGGGACAGGGTAAGGACCGAGCAGTACTTC. The chain joins TRBV28 to TRBJ2-7; 9 nucleotides align to TRBD1. Germline CDR1 is MDHEN and CDR2 is SYDVKM. Trimming took 8 bases from V and 6 from J; bases not matched to a gene: 8. The CDR3 runs 13 residues. The entire variable domain, with the rest obtained from reference TRBV28 and TRBJ2-7, is as follows: DVKVTQSSRYLVKRTGEKVFLECVQDMDHENMFWYRQDPGLGLRLIYFSYDVKMKEKGDIPEGYSVSREKKERFSLILESASTNQTSMYLCASRDRVRTEQYFGPGTRLTVT.

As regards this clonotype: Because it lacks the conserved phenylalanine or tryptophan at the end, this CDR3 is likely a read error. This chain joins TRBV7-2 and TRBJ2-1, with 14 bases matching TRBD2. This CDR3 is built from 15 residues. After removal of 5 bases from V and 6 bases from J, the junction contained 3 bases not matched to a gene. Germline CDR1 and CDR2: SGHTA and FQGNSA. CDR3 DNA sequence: TGTGCCAGCAGCCAGACTAGCGGGAGGGCCAATGAGCAGTTCCTC. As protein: CASSQTSGRANEQFL.

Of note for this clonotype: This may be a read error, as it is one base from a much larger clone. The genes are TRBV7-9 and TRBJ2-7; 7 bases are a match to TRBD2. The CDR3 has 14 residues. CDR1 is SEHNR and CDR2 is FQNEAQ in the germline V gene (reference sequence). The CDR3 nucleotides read TGTGCCAGCAGATTAGGCAGGGTCGGGGGGGAGCAGTACTTC. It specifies CASRLGRVGGEQYF.

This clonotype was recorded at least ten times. In nucleotides, the CDR3 is TGTGCCAGCAGCCAGGGTCAAAGCGGGAGTACAGTAAGCGAGCAGTTCTTC. Protein product: CASSQGQSGSTVSEQFF. The chain carries TRBV4-2 and TRBJ2-1; 8 bases are shared with TRBD2. CDR3 length: 17 amino acids. J lost 10 bases, V lost 3 bases, and 17 bases had no gene match. CDR1 LGHNA and CDR2 YNFKEQ come from the germline V gene.

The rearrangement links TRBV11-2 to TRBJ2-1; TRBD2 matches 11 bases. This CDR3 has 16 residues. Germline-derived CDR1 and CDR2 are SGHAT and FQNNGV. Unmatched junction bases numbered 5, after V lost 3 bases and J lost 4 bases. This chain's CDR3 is CASSFSGREGYNEQFF. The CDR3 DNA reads TGTGCCAGCAGCTTTAGCGGGAGGGAAGGGTACAATGAGCAGTTCTTC. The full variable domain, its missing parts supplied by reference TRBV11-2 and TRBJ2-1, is EAGVAQSPRYKIIEKRQSVAFWCNPISGHATLYWYQQILGQGPKLLIQFQNNGVVDDSQLPKDRFSAERLKGVDSTLKIQPAKLEDSAVYLCASSFSGREGYNEQFFGPGTRLTVL.

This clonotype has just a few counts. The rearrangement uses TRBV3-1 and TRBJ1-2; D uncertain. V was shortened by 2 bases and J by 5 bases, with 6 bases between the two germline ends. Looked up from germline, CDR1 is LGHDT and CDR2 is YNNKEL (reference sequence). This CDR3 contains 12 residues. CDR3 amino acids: CASSQRGYGYTF. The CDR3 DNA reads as TGTGCCAGCAGCCAACGGGGTTATGGCTACACCTTC. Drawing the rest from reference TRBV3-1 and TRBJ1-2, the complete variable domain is DTAVSQTPKYLVTQMGNDKSIKCEQNLGHDTMYWYKQDSKKFLKIMFSYNNKELIINETVPNRFSPKSPDKAHLNLHINSLELGDSAVYFCASSQRGYGYTFGSGTRLTVV.

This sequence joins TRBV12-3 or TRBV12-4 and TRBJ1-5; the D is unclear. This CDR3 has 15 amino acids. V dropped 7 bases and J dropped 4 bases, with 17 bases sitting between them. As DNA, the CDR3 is TGTGCCAGCACCTGGGGTCGACGATCTAATCAGCCCCAGCATTTT. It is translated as CASTWGRRSNQPQHF.

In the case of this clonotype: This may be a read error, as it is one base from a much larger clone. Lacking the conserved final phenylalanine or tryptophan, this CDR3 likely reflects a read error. Here the CDR3 DNA reads TGCAGTGCTGATCCTAGCGGGAGGGCCGGTGAGACCCAGTACTTA. Its translation: CSADPSGRAGETQYL. The genes are TRBV20-1 and TRBJ2-5; 12 bases are a match to TRBD2. The CDR3 has 15 amino acids. CDR1 DFQATT and CDR2 SNEGSKA come from the germline V gene (reference sequence). Trimming at V came to 5 bases and at J to 5 bases, leaving 9 bases not matched to a gene.

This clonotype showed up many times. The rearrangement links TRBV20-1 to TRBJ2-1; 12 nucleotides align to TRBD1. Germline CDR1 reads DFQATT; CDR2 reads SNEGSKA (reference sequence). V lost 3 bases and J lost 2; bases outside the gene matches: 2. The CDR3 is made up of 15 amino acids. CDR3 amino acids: CSARGTGGAYNEQFF. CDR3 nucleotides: TGCAGTGCTAGGGGGACAGGGGGCGCCTACAATGAGCAGTTCTTC.

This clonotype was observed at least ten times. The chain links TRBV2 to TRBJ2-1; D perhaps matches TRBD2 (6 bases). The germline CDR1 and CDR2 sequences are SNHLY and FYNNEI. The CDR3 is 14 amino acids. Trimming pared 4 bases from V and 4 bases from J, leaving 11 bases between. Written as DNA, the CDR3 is TGTGCCAGCAGTGTAGGGACTGATTACAATGAGCAGTTCTTC. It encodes CASSVGTDYNEQFF.